These 8 T cell receptor beta chains came from one sample sequenced in a study of blood T cell repertoires in COVID-19. TCRdb's table, derived via immunoSEQ multiplex PCR, lists solely in-frame clones and lacks some. The data show about 210,000 clones, about 88% seen once. Specimen: PBMCs or T cells enriched from blood (not recorded which). The origin of the receptors is a woman aged 40-49 years in a cohort exposed to, infected with or recovered from COVID-19 (not recorded which).

V gene TRBV19 combines with J gene TRBJ1-2; D is uncertain. Trimming took off 1 base at V and 8 bases at J, with 5 bases between the two ends. CDR1 LNHDA and CDR2 SQIVND come from the germline V gene (reference sequence). The CDR3 runs 11 residues. The DNA for the CDR3 is TGTGCCAGTAGTATAGGAGCGGGCTACACCTTC. The encoded protein is CASSIGAGYTF.

This sequence joins TRBV29-1 and TRBJ1-4; D may be TRBD1 (5 bases). CDR3 length: 12 amino acids. V lost 7 bases and J 2 bases, leaving 8 bases between the germline ends. The germline gives CDR1 SQVTM, CDR2 ANQGSEA. Written as DNA, the CDR3 is TGCAGCGCCGGGGGGACTAATGAAAAACTGTTTTTT. Amino acid sequence: CSAGGTNEKLFF.

The V and J genes are TRBV13 and TRBJ1-1, with 8 bases aligning to TRBD1. Germline CDR1 is PRHDT and CDR2 is FYEKMQ (reference sequence). The CDR3 runs to 16 residues. V shed 5 bases and J 0 bases; nucleotides not matched to a gene: 8. In DNA, the CDR3 is TGTGCCAGCAGCCCCAGGGGGCAGCCGGTGAACACTGAAGCTTTCTTT. It is translated as CASSPRGQPVNTEAFF.

This clone was detected a few times. The chain recombines TRBV6-5 with TRBJ1-5; D might be TRBD1 (5 bases). This CDR3 is built from 14 residues. Per the germline V gene, CDR1 is MNHEY and CDR2 is SVGAGI. V dropped 5 bases and J dropped 4 bases, with 12 bases sitting between them. CDR3 coding DNA: TGTGCCAGCAGTCCTCAGGCAGGGAATCAGCCCCAGCATTTT. It encodes CASSPQAGNQPQHF.

V usage is TRBV27 and J usage is TRBJ1-2; no firm D call. The CDR3 contains 14 residues. V was pared by 2 bases and J by 4 bases, with 11 bases between. CDR1 and CDR2 (germline): MNHEY, SMNVEV (reference sequence). The CDR3 DNA sequence: TGTGCCAGCAGTTTAAGTGGCATCTCCTATGGCTACACCTTC. This gives the protein CASSLSGISYGYTF.

The V gene is TRBV5-1, the J gene TRBJ2-3; 8 positions match TRBD1. Germline lookup yields CDR1 SGHRS and CDR2 YFSETQ. CDR3 size: 13 residues. J gave up 4 bases and V 9 bases, and 7 bases lay outside the gene matches. The CDR3 sequence is CATQGASADTQYF. The CDR3 DNA reads TGCGCCACGCAGGGGGCATCGGCAGATACGCAGTATTTT.

The rearrangement joins TRBV9 to TRBJ2-1; 9 nucleotides agree with TRBD1. V gave up 4 bases and J gave up 6 bases; unmatched junction bases: 8. The CDR3 runs 15 residues. The germline gives CDR1 SGDLS, CDR2 YYNGEE. CDR3 nucleotides: TGTGCCAGCAGCCCACGGACAGGGGCCGGCAATGAGCAGTTCTTC. This sequence encodes CASSPRTGAGNEQFF.

This sequence joins TRBV28 and TRBJ1-5; 9 bases map to TRBD1. V shed 5 bases, J shed 8 bases, and the junction held 13 bases outside the gene matches. This CDR3 is built from 16 residues. Germline V gives CDR1 MDHEN, CDR2 SYDVKM. The CDR3 nucleotides read TGTGCCAGCAGTGTTGACAGGGGGAAGGGAAATGAGCCCCAGCATTTT. It is translated as CASSVDRGKGNEPQHF.